The 9 T cell receptor beta chains reported below all come from one sample, sequenced in a study of OX40 agonist ivuxolimab in advanced cancers. Produced via immunoSEQ multiplex PCR; TCRdb's table is partial and in-frame only. The table has roughly 90,000 clones, about 90% seen once. The source material was CD4+ or CD8+ T cells sorted from blood, sampled in a trial of the OX40 agonist ivuxolimab. These receptors were obtained from an adult with an advanced solid tumor such as melanoma, head and neck, liver or kidney cancer.

V usage is TRBV30 and J usage is TRBJ1-5; tentatively, D is TRBD1 (6 bases). Germline V CDR1 and CDR2: GTSNPN, SVGIG (reference sequence). The CDR3 runs to 16 residues. V dropped 1 base and J dropped 3 bases, with 16 bases sitting between them. CDR3 in DNA: TGTGCCTGGAGTGCCTATACAACAGGGTACAATCAGCCCCAGCATTTT. Translation: CAWSAYTTGYNQPQHF. Supplemented by reference TRBV30 and TRBJ1-5, the full variable domain reads SQTIHQWPATLVQPVGSPLSLECTVEGTSNPNLYWYRQAAGRGLQLLFYSVGIGQISSEVPQNLSASRPQDRQFILSSKKLLLSDSGFYLCAWSAYTTGYNQPQHFGDGTRLSIL.

The chain recombines TRBV7-9 with TRBJ1-1; D is possibly TRBD1 (5 bases). The V end was cut by 5 bases, the J end by 1 base, with 14 bases between. Germline CDR1 is SEHNR and CDR2 is FQNEAQ (reference sequence). This CDR3 spans 15 amino acids. As DNA, the CDR3 is TGTGCCAGCAGCCTTGGGGCCTCCCCGAACACTGAAGCTTTCTTT. Translating it yields CASSLGASPNTEAFF.

This clone was detected a few times. This rearrangement joins TRBV7-2 to TRBJ1-5; the D is unclear. Trimming removed 4 bases at V and 6 bases at J, with 10 bases between. Germline V gene lookup returns CDR1 SGHTA and CDR2 FQGNSA. The CDR3 has 13 amino acids. CDR3: CASSYGVSQPQHF. The CDR3 DNA reads as TGTGCCAGCAGCTATGGGGTGTCTCAGCCCCAGCATTTT.

This chain links TRBV5-5 with TRBJ1-1; D is unresolved. The CDR3 totals 15 residues. Looked up from germline, CDR1 is SGHKS and CDR2 is YYEKEE (reference sequence). Trimming pared 2 bases from V and 1 base from J, leaving 12 bases between. The CDR3 loop is CASSFGSRGNTEAFF. The CDR3 nucleotides are TGTGCCAGCAGCTTTGGTTCTCGGGGGAACACTGAAGCTTTCTTT.

The chain carries TRBV19 and TRBJ2-4; D possibly corresponds to TRBD1 (6 bases). Deletions cut 6 bases from V and 0 bases from J, with 15 bases between. This CDR3 comprises 16 residues. From germline, CDR1 is LNHDA and CDR2 SQIVND (reference sequence). CDR3 nucleotide sequence: TGTGCCAGTAGCCCAAACAGGGCTCTAGCCAAAAACATTCAGTACTTC. Translated: CASSPNRALAKNIQYF.

The gene calls are TRBV6-5 and TRBJ1-1, with a weak D call TRBD1 (5 bases). V was shortened by 5 bases and J by 8 bases, with 9 bases between the two germline ends. Germline V CDR1 and CDR2: MNHEY, SVGAGI. This CDR3 region has 11 residues. DNA for the CDR3: TGTGCCAGCAGTGCATACAGGGAAGCTTTCTTT. It is translated as CASSAYREAFF.

This rearrangement joins TRBV15 to TRBJ2-5, with D possibly called TRBD1 or TRBD2 (5 bases each). The V end lost 0 bases, the J end lost 4 bases, and 15 bases lay between the germline ends. The CDR3 has 16 amino acids. Per germline, CDR1 LNHNV and CDR2 YYDKDF (reference sequence). This CDR3 is CATSRDQGTNLETQYF. The CDR3 region has the DNA TGTGCCACCAGCAGAGATCAAGGGACCAACCTAGAGACCCAGTACTTC. The variable domain in full, completed from reference TRBV15 and TRBJ2-5, reads DAMVIQNPRYQVTQFGKPVTLSCSQTLNHNVMYWYQQKSSQAPKLLFHYYDKDFNNEADTPDNFQSRRPNTSFCFLDIRSPGLGDTAMYLCATSRDQGTNLETQYFGPGTRLLVL.

The chain employs TRBV28 and TRBJ2-7; a weak D match, TRBD2 (5 bases). V lost 6 bases and J 3 bases, leaving 9 bases between the germline ends. Germline V gene data show CDR1 as MDHEN and CDR2 as SYDVKM. The CDR3 runs to 12 residues. The DNA for the CDR3 is TGTGCCAGCAGAAGGGCGGGCTACGAGCAGTACTTC. Its protein product is CASRRAGYEQYF.

This clone was detected only a few times. The V and J genes are TRBV6-6 and TRBJ2-2; 9 nucleotides align to TRBD1. CDR3 length: 16 residues. The V gene's germline CDR1 is MNHNY and CDR2 SVGAGI (reference sequence). Germline trimming cut 6 bases from V and 2 bases from J; bases unmatched to any gene: 7. The CDR3 sequence: CASRSPGQGNTGELFF. CDR3 DNA: TGTGCCAGCAGATCACCGGGACAGGGTAACACCGGGGAGCTGTTTTTT.